Here is one T cell receptor (beta chain) with its context. This entry belongs to a study of blood T cell repertoires in COVID-19. Clones were read by immunoSEQ multiplex PCR, and TCRdb kept only the in-frame ones, dropping some. The table lists 250,000 to 300,000 clones, around 85% of them singletons. Trimming took off 1 base at V and 5 bases at J, with 5 bases between the two ends. Germline values: CDR1 KGHSH, CDR2 LQKENI. The length of the CDR3 is 13 residues. This chain uses TRBV18 with TRBJ2-2; D remains unclear. This TCR derives from a woman aged 30 to 39 with COVID-19, enrolled during active disease. Source material: peripheral blood. The CDR3 sequence: CASSPRETGELFF. The CDR3 DNA reads as TGTGCCAGCTCACCACGAGAGACCGGGGAGCTGTTTTTT.